What follows is one T cell receptor beta chain and its context. This sample was taken from a study of blood T cell repertoires in COVID-19. Study details: Sites in the United States, Italy and Spain provided acute and convalescent COVID-19 samples. The cDNA or gDNA used as material had been derived from T cells, B-cell-depleted T cells, or PBMCs.

A Seattle source enrolled patients during active infection and followed them longitudinally. V trimming: 4 bases; J trimming: 5 bases; junction bases outside the gene matches: 12. The germline V gene encodes CDR1 LNHDA and CDR2 SQIVND (reference sequence). This CDR3 region has 16 residues. How the authors handled the data: Amplification with reference gene primers provided the estimates of nucleated cell counts. Measured with immunoSEQ multiplex PCR; TCRdb has only the in-frame clones, and not every one. The DNA was the basis for D and trimming; V, J and clone size are from that table. The data show hundreds of thousands of clones, 89% seen once.

The TCR sequence derives from a woman between 25 and 40 years old with COVID-19, enrolled during active disease. V and J are TRBV19 and TRBJ2-3, with 7 bases identical to TRBD2. The specimen was peripheral blood. This CDR3 reads CASSNAAGGSLDTQYF. CDR3 in DNA: TGTGCCAGTAGTAACGCGGCGGGCGGGAGCTTAGATACGCAGTATTTT.